The 24 T cell receptor beta chains reported below all come from one sample, sequenced in a study of T cell repertoires in cytomegalovirus infection. Via MiXCR, TCRdb re-called the reads, giving one row per CDR3 protein. The sample carries approximately 310,000 distinct CDR3 sequences, 25% recorded once. Their cognate antigens are unknown. This specimen was cultured PBMCs, taken from culture after CMV antigen stimulation. The receptor set was obtained from a human donor in good health (CMV status not recorded). Some clones in this sample may be carry-over from other donors' samples.

This rearrangement joins TRBV4-3 to TRBJ1-5; unclear D gene. V lost 0 bases and J lost 2, with 11 bases in between. This CDR3 region has 16 residues. Germline assignment: CDR1 LGHNA and CDR2 YSLEER. For the CDR3, the DNA is TGCGCCAGCAGCCAAGATCTGATCCGTCGCAATCAGCCCCAGCATTTT. Translation: CASSQDLIRRNQPQHF.

This clonotype has more than one count but fewer than ten. The chain couples TRBV6-1 to TRBJ2-7; D gene unclear. Trimming took off 5 bases at V and 4 bases at J, with 15 bases between the two ends. The CDR3 has 14 amino acids. Germline V CDR1 and CDR2: MNHNS, SASEGT. The CDR3 loop is CASSPDGSVYEQYV. Here the CDR3 DNA reads TGTGCCAGCAGTCCGGACGGTTCCGTATACGAGCAGTACGTC.

This rearrangement joins TRBV5-1 to TRBJ1-2; the D gene is possibly TRBD1 (6 bases). The V gene lost 1 base and the J gene lost 2 bases, with 9 bases spanning the gap. CDR3 size: 14 residues. Germline V gene sequence: CDR1 SGHRS, CDR2 YFSETQ. This CDR3 is CASSLWQGNYGYTF. CDR3 nucleotides: TGCGCCAGCAGCTTGTGGCAGGGGAACTATGGCTACACCTTC.

This clonotype was observed many times. The chain employs TRBV3-1 and TRBJ2-1; 7 bases are shared with TRBD2. From germline, CDR1 is LGHDT and CDR2 YNNKEL (reference sequence). This CDR3 is built from 13 residues. V trimming: 4 bases; J trimming: 8 bases; junction bases outside the gene matches: 5. CDR3 nucleotides: TGTGCCAGCAGCCCCATGGGGGGGGATGAGCAGTTCTTC. As protein: CASSPMGGDEQFF.

Here the CDR3 DNA reads TGTGCCAGCAGCCGAGGGACTAGCGGGAGGAGTGGGAATGAGCAGTTCTTC. Protein sequence: CASSRGTSGRSGNEQFF. The chain has TRBV6-2 or TRBV6-3 and TRBJ2-1, with 15 bases lining up with TRBD2. Per germline, CDR1 MNHEY and CDR2 SVGEGT. There are 17 residues in the CDR3. Trimming cost V 6 bases and J 7 bases; bases outside gene matches: 10.

This clonotype has ten or more counts. The genes are TRBV7-9 and TRBJ2-3; D is ambiguous. Germline values: CDR1 SEHNR, CDR2 FQNEAQ (reference sequence). The CDR3 covers 16 residues. V was trimmed by 3 bases and J by 3 bases, leaving 16 bases between them. DNA for the CDR3: TGTGCCAGCAGCTTCCTATCGTTTTCTGGAACAGATACGCAGTATTTT. It yields the protein CASSFLSFSGTDTQYF.

The rearrangement joins TRBV6-5 to TRBJ1-4; D possibly corresponds to TRBD1 (6 bases). The germline V gene encodes CDR1 MNHEY and CDR2 SVGAGI. V shed 5 bases and J shed 8 bases, with 12 bases lying between them. The CDR3 is 13 residues long. DNA of the CDR3: TGTGCCAGCAGTACACAGGGTCGGGAAAAACTGTTTTTT. It translates to CASSTQGREKLFF.

This clonotype was counted between two and nine times. The chain uses TRBV7-2 and TRBJ1-5; the D is unclear. The CDR3 is 15 residues long. V shed 2 bases and J shed 0 bases, with 8 bases lying between them. In germline, CDR1 is SGHTA, CDR2 FQGNSA. This CDR3 reads CASSLQPDSNQPQHF. The CDR3 nucleotides are TGTGCCAGCAGCTTACAGCCTGATAGCAATCAGCCCCAGCATTTT.

The chain carries TRBV27 and TRBJ2-6, with 12 bases lining up with TRBD2. With 3 bases clipped from V and 0 bases from J, the junction kept 3 bases outside the gene matches. The CDR3 loop spans 18 amino acids. Germline CDR1 is MNHEY and CDR2 is SMNVEV (reference sequence). DNA of the CDR3: TGTGCCAGCAGTTTTACGGGACTAGCGGGCTCTGGGGCCAACGTCCTGACTTTC. Residues: CASSFTGLAGSGANVLTF.

This clonotype was counted at least ten times. V usage is TRBV6-2 or TRBV6-3 and J usage is TRBJ2-2; D possibly matches TRBD1 or TRBD2 (5 bases each). V lost 2 bases and J 5 bases, leaving 12 bases between the germline ends. Germline V gives CDR1 MNHEY, CDR2 SVGEGT. The CDR3 is made up of 15 amino acids. CDR3 in amino acids: CASSYRGPGTGELFF. In nucleotides, the CDR3 is TGTGCCAGCAGTTACAGGGGCCCGGGAACCGGGGAGCTGTTTTTT.

CDR3 in amino acids: CASSSLGLDTDTQYF. CDR3 nucleotides: TGTGCCAGCAGCTCCCTCGGACTAGACACAGATACGCAGTATTTT. This chain links TRBV7-9 with TRBJ2-3; 7 bases line up with TRBD2. V dropped 4 bases and J dropped 2; count of bases not matched to a gene: 6. This CDR3 spans 15 amino acids. The V gene's germline CDR1 is SEHNR and CDR2 FQNEAQ (reference sequence).

The chain joins TRBV6-6 to TRBJ1-5; D gene ambiguous. Germline loops: CDR1 MNHNY, CDR2 SVGAGI (reference sequence). V was trimmed by 2 bases and J by 4 bases, leaving 9 bases between them. The CDR3 is 14 amino acids. The DNA of the CDR3 is TGTGCCAGCAGTTACAGGCAGATAAATCAGCCCCAGCATTTT. Translating it yields CASSYRQINQPQHF.

This clonotype was detected many times. The rearrangement uses TRBV7-6 and TRBJ2-5; 8 bases map to TRBD2. This CDR3 comprises 14 residues. V was clipped by 5 bases and J by 4 bases; unmatched bases: 6. Per the germline V gene, CDR1 is SGHVS and CDR2 is FNYEAQ. The DNA of the CDR3 is TGTGCCAGCAGCGCTGGACTAGCTGGAGAGACCCAGTACTTC. Protein product: CASSAGLAGETQYF. The variable domain in full, completed from reference TRBV7-6 and TRBJ2-5, reads GAGVSQSPRYKVTKRGQDVALRCDPISGHVSLYWYRQALGQGPEFLTYFNYEAQQDKSGLPNDRFSAERPEGSISTLTIQRTEQRDSAMYRCASSAGLAGETQYFGPGTRLLVL.

The V call is TRBV24-1, the J call TRBJ2-1; 7 bases are shared with TRBD2. Germline assignment: CDR1 KGHDR and CDR2 SFDVKD. The CDR3 has 14 amino acids. V was pared by 10 bases and J by 2 bases, with 7 bases of the junction left unmatched. CDR3 loop: CATSTGRAYNEQFF. CDR3 DNA sequence: TGTGCCACATCGACTGGGAGGGCCTACAATGAGCAGTTCTTC.

The chain combines TRBV28 with TRBJ2-7; D may be TRBD1 or TRBD2 (5 bases each). This CDR3 contains 15 residues. The germline V gene encodes CDR1 MDHEN and CDR2 SYDVKM. Trimming pared 5 bases from V and 2 bases from J, leaving 16 bases between. CDR3 protein: CASSPGTLGTYEQYV. The CDR3, as DNA: TGTGCCAGCAGTCCAGGGACCCTAGGGACCTACGAGCAGTACGTC.

This clonotype appeared many times. The chain couples TRBV7-2 to TRBJ2-7; D perhaps matches TRBD2 (5 bases). Germline V gives CDR1 SGHTA, CDR2 FQGNSA. The length of the CDR3 is 15 residues. Deletions cut 0 bases from V and 1 base from J, with 10 bases between. The CDR3 DNA sequence: TGTGCCAGCAGCTTAGCGCCCGGGATATCCTACGAGCAGTACGTC. It codes for CASSLAPGISYEQYV.

This clonotype was detected a few times. V and J are TRBV12-3 or TRBV12-4 and TRBJ1-4; perhaps TRBD1 as D (6 bases). The CDR3 spans 14 residues. Trimming pared 6 bases from V and 8 bases from J, leaving 16 bases between. The CDR3 sequence: CASRLTGTEEKLFF. In nucleotides, the CDR3 is TGTGCCAGCAGACTAACAGGGACGGAGGAAAAACTGTTTTTT.

In its sample, this clonotype was seen many times. V gene TRBV7-9 combines with J gene TRBJ1-2; tentative D call: TRBD1 (5 bases). The CDR3 runs to 15 residues. The V and J ends lost 5 bases and 4 bases respectively, with 17 bases between them. Looked up from germline, CDR1 is SEHNR and CDR2 is FQNEAQ (reference sequence). Written as DNA, the CDR3 is TGTGCCAGCAGCCCACTTGACAGCAGTACCTATGGCTACACCTTC. It is translated as CASSPLDSSTYGYTF.

This clonotype was seen more than once but under ten times. This chain links TRBV6-8 with TRBJ1-6, with D maybe TRBD1 (5 bases). Trimming stripped 6 bases from V and 5 bases from J, with 14 bases between. This CDR3 has 15 amino acids. Germline CDR1 is MNHGY and CDR2 is SAAAGT. CDR3 residues: CASSKASGHNSPLHF. CDR3 coding DNA: TGTGCCAGCAGCAAGGCCTCAGGGCATAATTCACCCCTCCACTTT.

The V gene is TRBV2, the J gene TRBJ2-2, with 14 bases fitting TRBD2. This CDR3 is 16 amino acids long. V lost 3 bases to trimming and J lost 6 bases; unmatched junction nucleotides: 3. CDR1 is SNHLY and CDR2 is FYNNEI in the germline V gene. The CDR3 DNA reads as TGTGCCAGCAGTGAGACTAGCGGGAGGGCCGCCGGGGAGCTGTTTTTT. It encodes CASSETSGRAAGELFF.

The rearrangement links TRBV6-2 or TRBV6-3 to TRBJ1-5; D is possibly TRBD1 (5 bases). The CDR3 extends over 13 amino acids. Germline CDR1 MNHEY, CDR2 SVGEGT. Trimming cost V 6 bases and J 4 bases, with 10 bases left between them. The CDR3 DNA is TGTGCCAGCAGACGGGACGGAAATCAGCCCCAGCATTTT. Translation: CASRRDGNQPQHF.

The rearrangement uses TRBV6-2 or TRBV6-3 and TRBJ2-7, with D tentatively TRBD1 (6 bases). CDR1 and CDR2 from the germline V gene are MNHEY and SVGEGT. V dropped 0 bases and J dropped 2 bases, with 17 bases sitting between them. The CDR3 has 17 residues. CDR3 region: CASSYSGAGENAYEQYF. The CDR3 nucleotides are TGTGCCAGCAGTTACTCCGGAGCAGGGGAGAATGCCTACGAGCAGTACTTC.

This chain uses TRBV6-5 with TRBJ2-1; the match to TRBD1 covers 8 bases. Germline V gene data show CDR1 as MNHEY and CDR2 as SVGAGI. The CDR3 runs to 15 residues. Trimming removed 7 bases from V and 6 bases from J; junction bases left unmatched: 11. The CDR3 loop is CASIGQGSMSNEQFF. DNA for the CDR3: TGTGCCAGCATCGGACAGGGAAGCATGTCCAATGAGCAGTTCTTC.

This clonotype was seen repeatedly, ten times or more. The chain carries TRBV9 and TRBJ2-1, with D tentatively TRBD2 (5 bases). The CDR3 has 21 residues. The V gene's germline CDR1 is SGDLS and CDR2 YYNGEE. V was pared by 3 bases and J by 5 bases, with 33 bases between. The CDR3 region is CASSGKASAINAPRGNNEQFF. CDR3 DNA sequence: TGTGCCAGCAGCGGCAAGGCGTCCGCTATTAACGCCCCTCGGGGTAACAATGAGCAGTTCTTC.